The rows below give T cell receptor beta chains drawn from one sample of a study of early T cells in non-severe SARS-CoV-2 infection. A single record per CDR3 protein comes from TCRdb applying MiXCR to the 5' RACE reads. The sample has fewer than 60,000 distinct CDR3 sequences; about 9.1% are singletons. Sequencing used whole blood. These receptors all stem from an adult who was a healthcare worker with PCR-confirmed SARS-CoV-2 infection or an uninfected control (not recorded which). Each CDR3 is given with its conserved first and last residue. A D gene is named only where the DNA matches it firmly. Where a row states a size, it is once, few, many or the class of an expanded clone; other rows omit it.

CDR3nt: TGCAGCGTCGTGGGGCTAGGCCAAGAGACCCAGTACTTC
CDR3aa: CSVVGLGQETQYF
d_gene: .
j_gene: TRBJ2-5
v_gene: TRBV29-1
abundance: many
len: 13

CDR3nt: TGTGCCAGCAGCCCGGCGCAGCTTAACTATGGCTACACCTTC
CDR3aa: CASSPAQLNYGYTF
d_gene: .
j_gene: TRBJ1-2
v_gene: TRBV7-9
abundance: many
len: 14

CDR3nt: TGCAGTGCTAGAGAACGGCTAGCGGGGGGTAGCACAGATACGCAGTATTTT
CDR3aa: CSARERLAGGSTDTQYF
d_gene: TRBD2
j_gene: TRBJ2-3
v_gene: TRBV20-1
abundance: many
len: 17

CDR3nt: TGTGCCAGCAGCTCCCGGGGGGACTACCACTACAATGAGCAGTTCTTC
CDR3aa: CASSSRGDYHYNEQFF
d_gene: TRBD2
j_gene: TRBJ2-1
v_gene: TRBV13
abundance: many
len: 16

CDR3nt: TGTGCCAGTAGTATAGATCGAAGTACCGGCTACACCTTC
CDR3aa: CASSIDRSTGYTF
d_gene: .
j_gene: TRBJ1-2
v_gene: TRBV19
abundance: many
len: 13

CDR3nt: TGTGCCAGCAGCTTGGGGGACATTGACCCCTACAATGAGCAGTTCTTC
CDR3aa: CASSLGDIDPYNEQFF
d_gene: .
j_gene: TRBJ2-1
v_gene: TRBV11-2
abundance: many
len: 16

CDR3nt: TGTGCCAGCAGCTCTTCGTTGATAGGGTTGATCACTGAAGCTTTCTTT
CDR3aa: CASSSSLIGLITEAFF
d_gene: .
j_gene: TRBJ1-1
v_gene: TRBV5-6
abundance: few
len: 16

CDR3nt: TGTGCCACCAGTGACTACAGGGGGCTCACAGATACGCAGTATTTT
CDR3aa: CATSDYRGLTDTQYF
d_gene: TRBD1
j_gene: TRBJ2-3
v_gene: TRBV24-1
abundance: many
len: 15

CDR3nt: TGTGCCAGCAGCTTCGGGGGACAGGCAACTAATGAGCAGTTCTTC
CDR3aa: CASSFGGQATNEQFF
d_gene: TRBD1
j_gene: TRBJ2-1
v_gene: TRBV7-3
abundance: once
len: 15

CDR3nt: TGTGCCAGCAGCGTAGATGGGACAGGTTACAATGAGCAGTTCTTC
CDR3aa: CASSVDGTGYNEQFF
d_gene: TRBD1
j_gene: TRBJ2-1
v_gene: TRBV9
abundance: many
len: 15

CDR3nt: TGTGCCAGCAGAGGGCAGGGGTTCACAGATACGCAGTATTTT
CDR3aa: CASRGQGFTDTQYF
d_gene: .
j_gene: TRBJ2-3
v_gene: TRBV6-5
abundance: many
len: 14

CDR3nt: TGTGCCAGCAGACCTCCAGTTCCAGAGACCCAGTACTTC
CDR3aa: CASRPPVPETQYF
d_gene: .
j_gene: TRBJ2-5
v_gene: TRBV7-9
abundance: few
len: 13

CDR3nt: TGCAGCGCCGGACAGCCCCAGGGGACCCAGTACTTC
CDR3aa: CSAGQPQGTQYF
d_gene: .
j_gene: TRBJ2-5
v_gene: TRBV29-1
abundance: many
len: 12

CDR3nt: TGTGCCAGCAGCTTAGCGCGAGAAAGAGACATTCAGTACTTC
CDR3aa: CASSLARERDIQYF
d_gene: .
j_gene: TRBJ2-4
v_gene: TRBV7-2
abundance: many
len: 14

CDR3nt: TGTGCCAGCAGTTTAAAAGGCTACGAGCAGTACTTC
CDR3aa: CASSLKGYEQYF
d_gene: .
j_gene: TRBJ2-7
v_gene: TRBV12-3/TRBV12-4
abundance: many
len: 12

CDR3nt: TGTGCCAGCAGCTTAGTTCTAGCGGGGGCCACAGATACGCAGTATTTT
CDR3aa: CASSLVLAGATDTQYF
d_gene: TRBD2
j_gene: TRBJ2-3
v_gene: TRBV7-9
abundance: .
len: 16

CDR3nt: TGTGCCAGCAGTTATACGGGACCCTACGAGCAGTACTTC
CDR3aa: CASSYTGPYEQYF
d_gene: .
j_gene: TRBJ2-7
v_gene: TRBV6-2/TRBV6-3
abundance: .
len: 13

CDR3nt: TGTGCCAGCAGCTTTAGTGGGACTGGGGAGCTGTTTTTT
CDR3aa: CASSFSGTGELFF
d_gene: .
j_gene: TRBJ2-2
v_gene: TRBV7-3
abundance: few
len: 13

CDR3nt: TGTGCCAGCAGCACAAGGGGGCTTCAAGATACGCAGTATTTT
CDR3aa: CASSTRGLQDTQYF
d_gene: TRBD1
j_gene: TRBJ2-3
v_gene: TRBV13
abundance: .
len: 14

CDR3nt: TGCAGCGTCCGGACTAGCGGGGGCACCGGGGAGCTGTTTTTT
CDR3aa: CSVRTSGGTGELFF
d_gene: TRBD2
j_gene: TRBJ2-2
v_gene: TRBV29-1
abundance: many
len: 14

CDR3nt: TGTGCCAGCAGCTTAGTTGGGGGGTTAGCAGATACGCAGTATTTT
CDR3aa: CASSLVGGLADTQYF
d_gene: .
j_gene: TRBJ2-3
v_gene: TRBV7-2
abundance: .
len: 15

CDR3nt: TGTGCCAGCAGTGAGATTAGGGGACAGGGGCCAGATACGCAGTATTTT
CDR3aa: CASSEIRGQGPDTQYF
d_gene: TRBD1
j_gene: TRBJ2-3
v_gene: TRBV6-1
abundance: .
len: 16

CDR3nt: TGTGCCAGCAGATACGACGGAGAGACCCAGTACTTC
CDR3aa: CASRYDGETQYF
d_gene: .
j_gene: TRBJ2-5
v_gene: TRBV7-2
abundance: .
len: 12

CDR3nt: TGTGCCAGCAGACTTCAGGGGGCTCGGGAGCAGTACTTC
CDR3aa: CASRLQGAREQYF
d_gene: TRBD1
j_gene: TRBJ2-7
v_gene: TRBV6-2/TRBV6-3
abundance: many
len: 13

CDR3nt: TGTGCCAGCAGCCCAAGCCGGGACGGCCTAGCCAAAAACATTCAGTACTTC
CDR3aa: CASSPSRDGLAKNIQYF
d_gene: .
j_gene: TRBJ2-4
v_gene: TRBV5-7
abundance: medium-sized
len: 17

CDR3nt: TGTGCCAGCAGCACCCGACAGAACACTGAAGCTTTCTTT
CDR3aa: CASSTRQNTEAFF
d_gene: .
j_gene: TRBJ1-1
v_gene: TRBV11-2
abundance: many
len: 13

CDR3nt: TGTGCCAGCAGCTTAGATGCAGGACCCCTCCACTTT
CDR3aa: CASSLDAGPLHF
d_gene: .
j_gene: TRBJ1-6
v_gene: TRBV7-9
abundance: many
len: 12

CDR3nt: TGTGCCAGCAGCCAGGTGACAAGAAGCTATGGCTACACCTTC
CDR3aa: CASSQVTRSYGYTF
d_gene: .
j_gene: TRBJ1-2
v_gene: TRBV7-9
abundance: many
len: 14

CDR3nt: TGTGCCAGCAGGGAGGGCTTGGACAGCCTCTATGGCTACACCTTC
CDR3aa: CASREGLDSLYGYTF
d_gene: .
j_gene: TRBJ1-2
v_gene: TRBV2
abundance: many
len: 15

CDR3nt: TGCGCCAGCAGCACCGGGAGCGGACGCACAGATACGCAGTATTTT
CDR3aa: CASSTGSGRTDTQYF
d_gene: .
j_gene: TRBJ2-3
v_gene: TRBV5-1
abundance: .
len: 15

CDR3nt: TGTGCCAGCAGCGTTGGAGGCCTGGGGGAGCTGTTTTTT
CDR3aa: CASSVGGLGELFF
d_gene: .
j_gene: TRBJ2-2
v_gene: TRBV9
abundance: many
len: 13

CDR3nt: TGTGCCAGCAGTAGGGTTCTTGGCGAGCAGTACTTC
CDR3aa: CASSRVLGEQYF
d_gene: .
j_gene: TRBJ2-7
v_gene: TRBV12-3/TRBV12-4
abundance: few
len: 12

CDR3nt: TGTGCCAGCAGCTTAGGTGGGCCAGACTATGGCTACACCTTC
CDR3aa: CASSLGGPDYGYTF
d_gene: .
j_gene: TRBJ1-2
v_gene: TRBV7-2
abundance: .
len: 14

CDR3nt: TGTGCCAGCAGCTTGATGGCTCCTGGCACAGATACGCAGTATTTT
CDR3aa: CASSLMAPGTDTQYF
d_gene: .
j_gene: TRBJ2-3
v_gene: TRBV5-5
abundance: many
len: 15

CDR3nt: TGTGCCAGCAGAGGCAGCGGGGGTACACAAGAGACCCAGTACTTC
CDR3aa: CASRGSGGTQETQYF
d_gene: TRBD2
j_gene: TRBJ2-5
v_gene: TRBV2
abundance: many
len: 15

CDR3nt: TGTGCCAGCAGTACCTATTCACGGGACAGGGGCTCTGGGGCCAACGTCCTGACTTTC
CDR3aa: CASSTYSRDRGSGANVLTF
d_gene: TRBD1
j_gene: TRBJ2-6
v_gene: TRBV27
abundance: many
len: 19

CDR3nt: TGTGCCAGCAGCCGTAGTCAGGGGGGATACATCGAGCAGTACTTC
CDR3aa: CASSRSQGGYIEQYF
d_gene: .
j_gene: TRBJ2-7
v_gene: TRBV3-1
abundance: many
len: 15

CDR3nt: TGCGCCAGCAGCGAACAGGGGGCAGGTAATCAGCCCCAGCATTTT
CDR3aa: CASSEQGAGNQPQHF
d_gene: TRBD1
j_gene: TRBJ1-5
v_gene: TRBV5-1
abundance: few
len: 15